The sequence of this T cell receptor (beta chain) was determined in a study of blood T cells in healthy people across ages. Study-wide findings and caveats: Researchers deemed the diversity estimates from one million T cells underestimates.

This clonotype appeared once. Its specificity is not known. Alongside a J-beta primer mix, a sample-barcoded 5' primer served in a second PCR lasting about 7 to 11 cycles. A template-switch adaptor containing 12 random nucleotides labeled each cDNA molecule. Via MiXCR, TCRdb re-called the 5' RACE reads, giving one row per CDR3 protein. The table records 650,000 to 700,000 distinct CDR3 sequences, 32% of them present only once. V lost 8 bases and J 10 bases, leaving 18 bases between the germline ends. CDR3 length: 13 amino acids. Looked up from germline, CDR1 is SNHLY and CDR2 is FYNNEI. This TCR was recovered from a woman of 80 years or more in good health. The chain combines TRBV2 with TRBJ2-1; D is undetermined. Sequenced: blood. The DNA of the CDR3 is TGTGCCAGCGAGGCCCTGATCACGAGAGAGCAGTTCTTC. It specifies CASEALITREQFF.